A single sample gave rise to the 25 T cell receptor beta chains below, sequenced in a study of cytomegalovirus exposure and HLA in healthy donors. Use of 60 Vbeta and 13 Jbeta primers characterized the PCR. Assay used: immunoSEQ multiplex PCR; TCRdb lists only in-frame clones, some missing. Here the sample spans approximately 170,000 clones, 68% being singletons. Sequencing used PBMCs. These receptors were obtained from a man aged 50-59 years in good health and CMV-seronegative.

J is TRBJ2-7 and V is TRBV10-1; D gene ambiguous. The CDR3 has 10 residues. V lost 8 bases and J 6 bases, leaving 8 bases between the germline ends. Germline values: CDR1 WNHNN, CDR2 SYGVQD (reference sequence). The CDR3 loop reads CASLICEQYF. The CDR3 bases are TGCGCCAGCTTAATCTGCGAGCAGTACTTC.

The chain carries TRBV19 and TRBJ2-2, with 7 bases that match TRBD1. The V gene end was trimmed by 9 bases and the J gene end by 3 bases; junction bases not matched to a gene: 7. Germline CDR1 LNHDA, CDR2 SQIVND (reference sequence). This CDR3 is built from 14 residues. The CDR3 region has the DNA TGTGCCAGCAAAAGGACAGGCGACACCGGGGAGCTGTTTTTT. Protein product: CASKRTGDTGELFF.

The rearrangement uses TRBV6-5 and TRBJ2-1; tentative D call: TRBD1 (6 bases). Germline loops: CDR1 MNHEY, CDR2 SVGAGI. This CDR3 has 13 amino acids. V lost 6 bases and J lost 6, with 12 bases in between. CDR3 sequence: CASRRDTLNEQFF. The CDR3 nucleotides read TGTGCCAGCAGAAGGGACACCCTCAATGAGCAGTTCTTC.

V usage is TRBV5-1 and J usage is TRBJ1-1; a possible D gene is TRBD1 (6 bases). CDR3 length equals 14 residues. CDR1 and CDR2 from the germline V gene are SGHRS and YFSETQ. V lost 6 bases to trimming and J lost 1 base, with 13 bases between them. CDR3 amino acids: CASTRLGANTEAFF. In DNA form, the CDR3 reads TGCGCCAGCACACGCTTGGGGGCGAACACTGAAGCTTTCTTT. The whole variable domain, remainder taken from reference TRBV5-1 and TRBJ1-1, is KAGVTQTPRYLIKTRGQQVTLSCSPISGHRSVSWYQQTPGQGLQFLFEYFSETQRNKGNFPGRFSGRQFSNSRSEMNVSTLELGDSALYLCASTRLGANTEAFFGQGTRLTVV.

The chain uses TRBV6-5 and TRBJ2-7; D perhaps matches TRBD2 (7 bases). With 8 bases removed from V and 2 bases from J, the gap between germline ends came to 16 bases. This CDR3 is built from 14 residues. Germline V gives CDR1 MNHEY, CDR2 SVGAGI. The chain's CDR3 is CASSYREGPYEQYF. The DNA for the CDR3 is TGTGCCAGCTCCTACAGGGAGGGTCCCTACGAGCAGTACTTC.

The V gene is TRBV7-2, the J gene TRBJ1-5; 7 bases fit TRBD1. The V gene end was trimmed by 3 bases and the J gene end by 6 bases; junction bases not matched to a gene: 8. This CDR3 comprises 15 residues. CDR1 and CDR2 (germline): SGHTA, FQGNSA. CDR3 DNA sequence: TGTGCCAGCAGCTTGAAAGGGGGCAGGGGTCAGCCCCAGCATTTT. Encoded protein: CASSLKGGRGQPQHF.

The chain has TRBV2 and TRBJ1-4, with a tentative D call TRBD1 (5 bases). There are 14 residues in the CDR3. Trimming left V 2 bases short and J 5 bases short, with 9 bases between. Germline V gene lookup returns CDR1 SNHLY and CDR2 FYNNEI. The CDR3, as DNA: TGTGCCAGCAGTGAATGGGGGGTCAATGAAAAACTGTTTTTT. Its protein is CASSEWGVNEKLFF.

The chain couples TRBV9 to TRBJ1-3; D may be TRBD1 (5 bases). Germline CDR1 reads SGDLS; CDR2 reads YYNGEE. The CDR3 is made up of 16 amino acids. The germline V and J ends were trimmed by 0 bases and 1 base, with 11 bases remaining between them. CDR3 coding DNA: TGTGCCAGCAGCGTAGGGACCGGACAATCTGGAAACACCATATATTTT. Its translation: CASSVGTGQSGNTIYF.

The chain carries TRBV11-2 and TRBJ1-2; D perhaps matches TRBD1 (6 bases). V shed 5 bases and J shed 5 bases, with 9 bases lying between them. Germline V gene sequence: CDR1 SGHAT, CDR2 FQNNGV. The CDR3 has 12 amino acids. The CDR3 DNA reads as TGTGCCAGCAGCATAGGACAGTATGGCTACACCTTC. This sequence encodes CASSIGQYGYTF.

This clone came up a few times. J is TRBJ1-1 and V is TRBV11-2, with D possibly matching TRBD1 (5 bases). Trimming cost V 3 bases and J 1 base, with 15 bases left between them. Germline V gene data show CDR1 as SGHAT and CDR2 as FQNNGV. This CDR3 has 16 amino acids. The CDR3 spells CASSFSTAYSNTEAFF. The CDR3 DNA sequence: TGTGCCAGCAGCTTCTCGACAGCTTACTCGAACACTGAAGCTTTCTTT.

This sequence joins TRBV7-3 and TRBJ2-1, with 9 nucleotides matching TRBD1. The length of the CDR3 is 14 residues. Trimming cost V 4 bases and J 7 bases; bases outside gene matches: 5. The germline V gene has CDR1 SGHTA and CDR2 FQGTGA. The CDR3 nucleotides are TGTGCCAGCAGCTCTCGGACAGGGGTGAATGAGCAGTTCTTC. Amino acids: CASSSRTGVNEQFF.

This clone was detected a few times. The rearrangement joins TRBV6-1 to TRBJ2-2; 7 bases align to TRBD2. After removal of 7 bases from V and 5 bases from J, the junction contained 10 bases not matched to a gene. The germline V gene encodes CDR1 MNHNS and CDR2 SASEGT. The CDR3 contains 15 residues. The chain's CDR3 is CASTPGQGGTGELFF. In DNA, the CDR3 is TGTGCCAGCACCCCGGGGCAGGGAGGGACCGGGGAGCTGTTTTTT.

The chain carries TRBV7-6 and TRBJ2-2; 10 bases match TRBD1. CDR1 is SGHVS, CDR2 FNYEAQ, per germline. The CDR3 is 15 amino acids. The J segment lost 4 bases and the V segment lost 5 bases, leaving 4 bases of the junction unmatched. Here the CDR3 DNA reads TGTGCCAGCAGCCCTCGACAGGGGGCCACCGGGGAGCTGTTTTTT. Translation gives CASSPRQGATGELFF.

CDR3 DNA sequence: TGCGCCAGCAGCGCGGAAGTGAGCCCCTCACCCCTCCACTTT. Its translation: CASSAEVSPSPLHF. The rearrangement joins TRBV5-1 to TRBJ1-6, with no clear D. Germline V lookup: CDR1 SGHRS, CDR2 YFSETQ. The V end was cut by 4 bases, the J end by 10 bases, with 15 bases between. CDR3 size: 14 residues.

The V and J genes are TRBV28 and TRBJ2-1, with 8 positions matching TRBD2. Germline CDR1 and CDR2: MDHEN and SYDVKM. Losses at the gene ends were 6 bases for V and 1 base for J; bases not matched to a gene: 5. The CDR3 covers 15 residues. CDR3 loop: CASSQAGASYNEQFF. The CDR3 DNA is TGTGCCAGCAGCCAAGCGGGGGCGTCCTACAATGAGCAGTTCTTC.

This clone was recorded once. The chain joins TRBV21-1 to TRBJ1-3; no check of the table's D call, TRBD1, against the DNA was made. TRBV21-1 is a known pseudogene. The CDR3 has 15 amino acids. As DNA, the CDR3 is TGTGCCAGCAGTACAGCAGGGGCTTATGGAAACACCATATATTTT. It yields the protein CASSTAGAYGNTIYF.

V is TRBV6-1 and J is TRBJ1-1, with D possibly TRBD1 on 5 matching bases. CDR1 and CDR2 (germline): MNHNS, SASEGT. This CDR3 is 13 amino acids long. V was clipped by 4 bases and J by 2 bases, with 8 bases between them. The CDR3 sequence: CASSGQLNTEAFF. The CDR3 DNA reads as TGTGCCAGCAGTGGACAGCTCAACACTGAAGCTTTCTTT.

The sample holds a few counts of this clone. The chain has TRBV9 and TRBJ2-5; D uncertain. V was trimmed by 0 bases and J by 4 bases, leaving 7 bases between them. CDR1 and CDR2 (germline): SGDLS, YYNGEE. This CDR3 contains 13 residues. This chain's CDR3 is CASSVGGPETQYF. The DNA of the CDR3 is TGTGCCAGCAGCGTAGGAGGTCCAGAGACCCAGTACTTC.

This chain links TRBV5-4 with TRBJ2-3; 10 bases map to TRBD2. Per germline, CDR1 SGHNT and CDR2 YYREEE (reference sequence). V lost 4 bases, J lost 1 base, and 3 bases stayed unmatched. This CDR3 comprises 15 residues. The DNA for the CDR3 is TGTGCCAGCAGCACCGGGACTAGCGGCACAGATACGCAGTATTTT. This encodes CASSTGTSGTDTQYF.

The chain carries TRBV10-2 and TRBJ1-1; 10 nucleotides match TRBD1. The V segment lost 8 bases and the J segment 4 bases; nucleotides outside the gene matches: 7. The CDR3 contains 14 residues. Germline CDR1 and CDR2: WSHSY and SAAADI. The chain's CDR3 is CASLRQGAVTEAFF. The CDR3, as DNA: TGCGCCAGCCTTCGACAGGGGGCGGTCACTGAAGCTTTCTTT.

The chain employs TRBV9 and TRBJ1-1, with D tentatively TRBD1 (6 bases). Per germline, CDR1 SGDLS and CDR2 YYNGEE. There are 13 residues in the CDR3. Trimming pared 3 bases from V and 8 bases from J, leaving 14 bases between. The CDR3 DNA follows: TGTGCCAGCAGCGACGCATTTAGGGGGGAAGCTTTCTTT. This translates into CASSDAFRGEAFF.

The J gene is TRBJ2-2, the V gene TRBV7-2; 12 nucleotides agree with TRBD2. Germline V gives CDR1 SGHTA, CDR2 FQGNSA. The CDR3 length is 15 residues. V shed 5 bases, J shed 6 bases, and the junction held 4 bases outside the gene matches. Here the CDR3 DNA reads TGTGCCAGCAGCCCCAGACTAGCGGGGGCCGGGGAGCTGTTTTTT. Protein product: CASSPRLAGAGELFF.

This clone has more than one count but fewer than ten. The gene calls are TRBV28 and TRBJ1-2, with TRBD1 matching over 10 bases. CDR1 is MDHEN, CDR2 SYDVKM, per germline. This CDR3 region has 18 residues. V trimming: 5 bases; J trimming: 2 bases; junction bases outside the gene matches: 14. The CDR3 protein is CASSPPRQGAKGNYGYTF. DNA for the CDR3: TGTGCCAGCAGTCCCCCGAGACAGGGGGCAAAGGGGAACTATGGCTACACCTTC.

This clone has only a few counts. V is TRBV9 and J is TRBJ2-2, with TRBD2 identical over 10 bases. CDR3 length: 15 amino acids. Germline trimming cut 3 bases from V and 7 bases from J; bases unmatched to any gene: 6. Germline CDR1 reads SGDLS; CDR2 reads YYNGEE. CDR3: CASSGTSGVIGELFF. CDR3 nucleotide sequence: TGTGCCAGCAGCGGAACTAGCGGGGTTATCGGGGAGCTGTTTTTT.

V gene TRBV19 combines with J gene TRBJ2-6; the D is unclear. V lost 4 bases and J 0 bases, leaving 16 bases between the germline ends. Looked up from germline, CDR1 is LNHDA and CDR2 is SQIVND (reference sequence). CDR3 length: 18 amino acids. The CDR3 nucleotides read TGTGCCAGTAGTAGGTCCACTCCCCCCAACTCTGGGGCCAACGTCCTGACTTTC. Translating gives CASSRSTPPNSGANVLTF.